The source of this TCR beta chain is a study of regulatory T cells in long-lasting Graves disease. Across the whole study: Those Graves' patients who were newly diagnosed had been on antithyroid drugs under 3 months.

The table lists this clonotype with a few counts. Its antigen remains unknown. The time point here: newly diagnosed GD, antithyroid drugs for less than 3 months. Construction of the TCR library relied on RNA isolated from PBMCs. EDTA tubes received roughly 9 milliliters of collected peripheral blood. In building TCR beta libraries, iRepertoire HTBI primers were used together with Arm-PCR of CDR3 regions. TCRdb redid the calling of the multiplex PCR reads with MiXCR, one entry per CDR3 protein. The data show fewer than 650,000 distinct CDR3 sequences, approximately 15% seen once. Points from the study as a whole: Analysis covered peripheral blood alone, not thyroid tissue.

CDR3 length: 15 residues. V lost 5 bases, J lost 3 bases, and 18 bases lay in between. Looked up from germline, CDR1 is SGHRS and CDR2 is YFSETQ. The same sample was also used in a study of T cells in Graves' hyperthyroidism and ophthalmopathy. From that report: Researchers ran a first-round RT-PCR on the TCR CDR3 using the HTBI primer set.

The sequencing here drew on peripheral blood mononuclear cells (PBMCs), taken at new diagnosis, from a patient treated with antithyroid drugs. The TCR sequence derives from a woman aged 25 to 39 with Graves disease. The chain joins TRBV5-1 to TRBJ2-7; D is ambiguous. The DNA of the CDR3 is TGCGCCAGCAGAAAAGAAAGCGCCGATTTCTACGAGCAGTACTTC. Encoded protein: CASRKESADFYEQYF.